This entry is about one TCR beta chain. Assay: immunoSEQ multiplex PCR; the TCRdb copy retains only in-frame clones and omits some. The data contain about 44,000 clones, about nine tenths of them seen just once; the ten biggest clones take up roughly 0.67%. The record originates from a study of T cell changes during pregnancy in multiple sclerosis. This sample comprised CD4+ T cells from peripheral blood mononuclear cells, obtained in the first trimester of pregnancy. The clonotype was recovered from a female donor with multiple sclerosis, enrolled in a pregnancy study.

CDR3 sequence (DNA): TGCGCCAGCACGCGGGAGGGGAGCACAGATACGCAGTATTTT. Residues: CASTREGSTDTQYF. The chain recombines TRBV5-1 with TRBJ2-3; TRBD2 aligns across 9 bases. CDR3 size: 14 residues. Germline loops: CDR1 SGHRS, CDR2 YFSETQ. V trimming: 6 bases; J trimming: 0 bases; junction bases outside the gene matches: 2.